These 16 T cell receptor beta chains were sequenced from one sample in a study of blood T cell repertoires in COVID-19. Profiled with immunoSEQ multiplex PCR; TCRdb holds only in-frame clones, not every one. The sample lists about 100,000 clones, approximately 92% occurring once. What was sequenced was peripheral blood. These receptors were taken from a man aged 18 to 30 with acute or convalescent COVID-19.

As DNA, the CDR3 is TGTGCCACCAAGGGGACAGCCAAGGGCCGAAACACCATATATTTT. It is translated as CATKGTAKGRNTIYF. The chain couples TRBV24-1 to TRBJ1-3; TRBD1 matches 7 bases. CDR1 KGHDR and CDR2 SFDVKD come from the germline V gene. The junction had 11 bases not matched to a gene; V was cut back by 8 bases and J by 5 bases. There are 15 residues in the CDR3.

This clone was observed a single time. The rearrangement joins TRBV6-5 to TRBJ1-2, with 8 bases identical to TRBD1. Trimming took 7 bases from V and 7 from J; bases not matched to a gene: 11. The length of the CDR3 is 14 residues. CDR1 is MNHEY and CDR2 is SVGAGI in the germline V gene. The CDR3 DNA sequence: TGTGCCAGCACCCACAGGGGGAGACTTAGTGGCTACACCTTC. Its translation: CASTHRGRLSGYTF.

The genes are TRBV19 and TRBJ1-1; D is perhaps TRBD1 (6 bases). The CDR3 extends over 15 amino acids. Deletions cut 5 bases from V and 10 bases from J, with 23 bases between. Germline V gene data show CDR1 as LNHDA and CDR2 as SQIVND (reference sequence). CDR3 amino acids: CASSFSRGGDSSAFF. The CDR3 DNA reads TGTGCCAGTAGTTTCAGCCGTGGGGGCGATTCGTCAGCTTTCTTT.

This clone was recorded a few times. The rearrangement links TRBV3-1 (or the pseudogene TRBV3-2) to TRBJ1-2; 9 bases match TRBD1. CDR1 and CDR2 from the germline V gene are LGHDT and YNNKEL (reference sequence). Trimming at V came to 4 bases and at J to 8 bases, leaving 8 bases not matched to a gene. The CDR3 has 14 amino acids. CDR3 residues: CASSPPGTGRGYTF. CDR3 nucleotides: TGTGCCAGCAGCCCGCCCGGGACAGGGAGAGGCTACACCTTC.

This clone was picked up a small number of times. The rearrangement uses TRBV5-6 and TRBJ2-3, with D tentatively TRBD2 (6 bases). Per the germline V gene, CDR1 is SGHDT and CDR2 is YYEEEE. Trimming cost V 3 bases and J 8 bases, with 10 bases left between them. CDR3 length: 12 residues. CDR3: CASSYLGGTQYF. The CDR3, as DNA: TGTGCCAGCAGCTACCTCGGGGGTACGCAGTATTTT.

The CDR3 coding sequence is TGCGCCAGCAGCCCTCGACAGACACCCCTCCAAGAGACCCAGTACTTC. Its protein product is CASSPRQTPLQETQYF. The V and J genes are TRBV5-1 and TRBJ2-5, with a weak D call TRBD1 (5 bases). Germline V gene sequence: CDR1 SGHRS, CDR2 YFSETQ. The CDR3 spans 16 residues. The V end lost 4 bases, the J end lost 1 base, and 17 bases lay between the germline ends.

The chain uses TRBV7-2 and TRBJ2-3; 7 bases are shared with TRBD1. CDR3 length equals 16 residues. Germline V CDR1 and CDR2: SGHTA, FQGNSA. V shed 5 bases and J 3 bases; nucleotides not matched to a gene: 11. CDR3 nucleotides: TGTGCCAGCAGCACCCGACAGGGCCTCATAACAGATACGCAGTATTTT. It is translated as CASSTRQGLITDTQYF.

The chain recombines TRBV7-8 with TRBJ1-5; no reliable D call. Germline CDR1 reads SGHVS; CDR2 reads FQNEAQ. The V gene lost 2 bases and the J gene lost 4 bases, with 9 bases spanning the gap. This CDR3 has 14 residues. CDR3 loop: CASSLSRGNQPQHF. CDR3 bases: TGTGCCAGCAGCTTATCACGGGGAAATCAGCCCCAGCATTTT.

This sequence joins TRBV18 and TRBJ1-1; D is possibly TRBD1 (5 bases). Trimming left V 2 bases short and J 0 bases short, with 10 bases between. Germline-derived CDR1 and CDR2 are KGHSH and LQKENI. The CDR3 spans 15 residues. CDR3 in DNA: TGTGCCAGCTCACCAAGTGGGGCCATGAACACTGAAGCTTTCTTT. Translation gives CASSPSGAMNTEAFF.

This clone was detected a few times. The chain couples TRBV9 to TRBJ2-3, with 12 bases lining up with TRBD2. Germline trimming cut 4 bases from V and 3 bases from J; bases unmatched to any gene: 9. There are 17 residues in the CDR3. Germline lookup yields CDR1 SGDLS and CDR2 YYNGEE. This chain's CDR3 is CASSLEASGGDTDTQYF. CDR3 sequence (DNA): TGTGCCAGCAGCCTCGAGGCTAGCGGGGGGGATACAGATACGCAGTATTTT.

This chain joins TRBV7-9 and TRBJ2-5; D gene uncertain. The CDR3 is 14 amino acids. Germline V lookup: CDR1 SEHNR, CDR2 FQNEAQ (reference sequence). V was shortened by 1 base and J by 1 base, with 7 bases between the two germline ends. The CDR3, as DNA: TGTGCCAGCAGCTTAGACAGAGCCCAAGAGACCCAGTACTTC. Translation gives CASSLDRAQETQYF.

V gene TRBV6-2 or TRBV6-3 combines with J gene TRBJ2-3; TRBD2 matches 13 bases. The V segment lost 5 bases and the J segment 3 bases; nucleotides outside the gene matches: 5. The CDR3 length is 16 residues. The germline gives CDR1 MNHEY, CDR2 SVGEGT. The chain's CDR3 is CASSPGLAGITDTQYF. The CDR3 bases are TGTGCCAGCAGTCCGGGACTAGCGGGGATAACAGATACGCAGTATTTT.

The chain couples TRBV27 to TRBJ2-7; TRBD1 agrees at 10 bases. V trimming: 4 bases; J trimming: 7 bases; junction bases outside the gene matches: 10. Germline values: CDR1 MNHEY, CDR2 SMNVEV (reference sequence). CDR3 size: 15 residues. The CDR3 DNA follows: TGTGCCAGCAGTTCGACAGGGGGCTCGGCGGGGGAGCAGTACTTC. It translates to CASSSTGGSAGEQYF.

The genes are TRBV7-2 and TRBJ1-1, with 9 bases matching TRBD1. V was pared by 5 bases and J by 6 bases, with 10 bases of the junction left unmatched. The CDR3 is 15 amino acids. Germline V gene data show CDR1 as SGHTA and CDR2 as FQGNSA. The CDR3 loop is CASSVDRGGWAEAFF. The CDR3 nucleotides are TGTGCCAGCAGCGTAGACAGGGGGGGGTGGGCTGAAGCTTTCTTT.

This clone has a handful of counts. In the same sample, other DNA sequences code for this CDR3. CDR3 sequence reads: CASSSFPGNTIYF. CDR3 nucleotides: TGTGCCAGCAGCTCGTTTCCTGGAAACACCATATATTTT. V gene TRBV7-2 combines with J gene TRBJ1-3; D remains ambiguous. Trimming left V 4 bases short and J 2 bases short, with 6 bases between. The CDR3 loop spans 13 amino acids. Germline values: CDR1 SGHTA, CDR2 FQGNSA.

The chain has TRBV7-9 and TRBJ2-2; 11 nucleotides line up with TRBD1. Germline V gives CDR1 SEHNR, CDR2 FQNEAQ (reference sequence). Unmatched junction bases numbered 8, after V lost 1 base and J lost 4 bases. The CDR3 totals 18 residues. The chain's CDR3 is CASSLGGQGAVSTGELFF. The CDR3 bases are TGTGCCAGCAGCTTAGGAGGACAGGGGGCTGTAAGCACCGGGGAGCTGTTTTTT. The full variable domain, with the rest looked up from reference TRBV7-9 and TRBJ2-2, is DTGVSQNPRHKITKRGQNVTFRCDPISEHNRLYWYRQTLGQGPEFLTYFQNEAQLEKSRLLSDRFSAERPKGSFSTLEIQRTEQGDSAMYLCASSLGGQGAVSTGELFFGEGSRLTVL.